The 8 T cell receptor beta chains listed next were all sequenced from one sample in a study of blood T cell repertoires in COVID-19. Repertoires were generated with immunoSEQ multiplex PCR, while TCRdb's copy carries only in-frame clones and drops some. The sample comprises some 150,000 clones, about 92% of which are singletons, and under 2% rests with the top ten. Sequencing was performed on peripheral blood. These receptors originate from a human donor in a cohort sampled during active COVID-19.

This chain links TRBV21-1 with TRBJ1-2. TRBV21-1 is a pseudogene locus. CDR3 length equals 15 residues. CDR3 sequence: CASSNCTVGVYGYTF. The CDR3 DNA is TGTGCCAGCAGCAACTGCACAGTCGGGGTATATGGCTACACCTTC.

The rearrangement joins TRBV3-1 (or the pseudogene TRBV3-2) to TRBJ1-1; D not certain. The V and J ends lost 1 base and 3 bases respectively, with 12 bases between them. Germline V gene sequence: CDR1 LGHDT, CDR2 YNNKEL (reference sequence). The CDR3 length is 15 residues. CDR3: CASSQVGRKDTEAFF. CDR3 bases: TGTGCCAGCAGCCAAGTGGGGAGAAAGGACACTGAAGCTTTCTTT.

The chain uses TRBV15 and TRBJ1-4; weak D call: TRBD1 (5 bases). Trimming removed 0 bases from V and 1 base from J, with 15 bases in between. The CDR3 runs 18 residues. Germline V gene sequence: CDR1 LNHNV, CDR2 YYDKDF (reference sequence). CDR3 nucleotide sequence: TGTGCCACCAGCAGAGAGGGGCCGGTGGTGGAAACTAATGAAAAACTGTTTTTT. Translating gives CATSREGPVVETNEKLFF. The variable domain in full, completed from reference TRBV15 and TRBJ1-4, reads DAMVIQNPRYQVTQFGKPVTLSCSQTLNHNVMYWYQQKSSQAPKLLFHYYDKDFNNEADTPDNFQSRRPNTSFCFLDIRSPGLGDTAMYLCATSREGPVVETNEKLFFGSGTQLSVL.

The rearrangement joins TRBV27 to TRBJ1-6, with 11 bases fitting TRBD1. The CDR3 totals 16 residues. Germline lookup yields CDR1 MNHEY and CDR2 SMNVEV (reference sequence). The V gene end was trimmed by 0 bases and the J gene end by 8 bases; junction bases not matched to a gene: 3. CDR3 region: CASSLSGQGGHSPLHF. As DNA, the CDR3 is TGTGCCAGCAGTTTATCGGGACAGGGGGGTCATTCACCCCTCCACTTT.

This sequence joins TRBV20-1 and TRBJ2-7; TRBD1 is a possible D gene (5 bases). The CDR3 sequence is 13 residues long. V shed 3 bases and J shed 3 bases, with 12 bases lying between them. The germline V gene has CDR1 DFQATT and CDR2 SNEGSKA (reference sequence). The CDR3 is CSASLTADYEQYF. The CDR3 DNA reads TGCAGTGCTAGTCTGACAGCCGACTACGAGCAGTACTTC.

This clone was recorded once. The chain is built from TRBV27 and TRBJ2-3; D might be TRBD1 (6 bases). The CDR3 loop spans 11 amino acids. CDR1 is MNHEY, CDR2 SMNVEV, per germline (reference sequence). Deletions cut 8 bases from V and 6 bases from J, with 9 bases between. CDR3 sequence: CASHQGDTQYF. The CDR3 bases are TGTGCCAGCCACCAGGGGGATACGCAGTATTTT.

The DNA for the CDR3 is TGTGCCAGCATTCCCTTTGGGCTAGCGTACACAGATACGCAGTATTTT. It encodes CASIPFGLAYTDTQYF. J is TRBJ2-3 and V is TRBV5-8, with D possibly matching TRBD2 (6 bases). V was clipped by 6 bases and J by 2 bases, with 19 bases between them. The CDR3 totals 16 residues. CDR1 is SGHTS and CDR2 is YDEGEE in the germline V gene.

The CDR3 here is CASSHTSGSGELFF. The CDR3 nucleotides read TGTGCCAGCAGCCATACTAGCGGCTCGGGGGAGCTGTTTTTT. This chain links TRBV7-2 with TRBJ2-2; 8 bases map to TRBD2. With 5 bases clipped from V and 8 bases from J, the junction kept 7 bases outside the gene matches. Germline V gives CDR1 SGHTA, CDR2 FQGNSA. The CDR3 covers 14 residues.